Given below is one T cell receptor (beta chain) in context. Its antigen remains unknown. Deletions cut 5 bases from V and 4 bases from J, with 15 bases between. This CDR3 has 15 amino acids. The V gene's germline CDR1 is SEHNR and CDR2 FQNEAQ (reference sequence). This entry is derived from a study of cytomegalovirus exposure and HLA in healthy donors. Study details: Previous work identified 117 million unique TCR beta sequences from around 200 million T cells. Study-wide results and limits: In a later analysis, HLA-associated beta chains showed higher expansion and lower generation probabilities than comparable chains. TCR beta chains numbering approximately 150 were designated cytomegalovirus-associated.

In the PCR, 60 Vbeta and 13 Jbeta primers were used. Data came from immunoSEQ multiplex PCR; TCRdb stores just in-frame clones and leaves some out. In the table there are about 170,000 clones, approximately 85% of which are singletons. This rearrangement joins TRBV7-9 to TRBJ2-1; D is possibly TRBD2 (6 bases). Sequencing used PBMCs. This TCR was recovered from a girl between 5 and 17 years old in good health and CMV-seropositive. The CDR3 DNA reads TGTGCCAGCAGCGGGGGAGGACGGTCATACAATGAGCAGTTCTTC. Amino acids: CASSGGGRSYNEQFF.